This TCR beta chain was observed in a study of blood T cell repertoires in COVID-19. Study-wide context: Samples of COVID-19 (acute and convalescent) were obtained from the United States, Italy and Spain. T cells, B-cell-depleted T cells, or PBMCs provided the cDNA or gDNA that served as material.

CDR1 and CDR2 from the germline V gene are SGHRS and YFSETQ. V was shortened by 1 base and J by 1 base, with 8 bases between the two germline ends. This CDR3 is built from 14 residues. The repertoire was sequenced with immunoSEQ multiplex PCR; TCRdb's copy has only in-frame clones and lacks some. Among 60,000 to 90,000 clones, 70% to 90% were seen once, and the ten largest hold 9.5% to 12%. Seattle's enrolled individuals joined amid active infection and were then monitored longitudinally. V usage is TRBV5-1 and J usage is TRBJ1-1; TRBD1 might be the D (6 bases). The sequence was obtained from a man in his sixties with COVID-19, enrolled during active disease. The material sequenced was peripheral blood. Here the CDR3 DNA reads TGCGCCAGCAGCTTGCAGGGGACGAACACTGAAGCTTTCTTT. Translating it yields CASSLQGTNTEAFF.